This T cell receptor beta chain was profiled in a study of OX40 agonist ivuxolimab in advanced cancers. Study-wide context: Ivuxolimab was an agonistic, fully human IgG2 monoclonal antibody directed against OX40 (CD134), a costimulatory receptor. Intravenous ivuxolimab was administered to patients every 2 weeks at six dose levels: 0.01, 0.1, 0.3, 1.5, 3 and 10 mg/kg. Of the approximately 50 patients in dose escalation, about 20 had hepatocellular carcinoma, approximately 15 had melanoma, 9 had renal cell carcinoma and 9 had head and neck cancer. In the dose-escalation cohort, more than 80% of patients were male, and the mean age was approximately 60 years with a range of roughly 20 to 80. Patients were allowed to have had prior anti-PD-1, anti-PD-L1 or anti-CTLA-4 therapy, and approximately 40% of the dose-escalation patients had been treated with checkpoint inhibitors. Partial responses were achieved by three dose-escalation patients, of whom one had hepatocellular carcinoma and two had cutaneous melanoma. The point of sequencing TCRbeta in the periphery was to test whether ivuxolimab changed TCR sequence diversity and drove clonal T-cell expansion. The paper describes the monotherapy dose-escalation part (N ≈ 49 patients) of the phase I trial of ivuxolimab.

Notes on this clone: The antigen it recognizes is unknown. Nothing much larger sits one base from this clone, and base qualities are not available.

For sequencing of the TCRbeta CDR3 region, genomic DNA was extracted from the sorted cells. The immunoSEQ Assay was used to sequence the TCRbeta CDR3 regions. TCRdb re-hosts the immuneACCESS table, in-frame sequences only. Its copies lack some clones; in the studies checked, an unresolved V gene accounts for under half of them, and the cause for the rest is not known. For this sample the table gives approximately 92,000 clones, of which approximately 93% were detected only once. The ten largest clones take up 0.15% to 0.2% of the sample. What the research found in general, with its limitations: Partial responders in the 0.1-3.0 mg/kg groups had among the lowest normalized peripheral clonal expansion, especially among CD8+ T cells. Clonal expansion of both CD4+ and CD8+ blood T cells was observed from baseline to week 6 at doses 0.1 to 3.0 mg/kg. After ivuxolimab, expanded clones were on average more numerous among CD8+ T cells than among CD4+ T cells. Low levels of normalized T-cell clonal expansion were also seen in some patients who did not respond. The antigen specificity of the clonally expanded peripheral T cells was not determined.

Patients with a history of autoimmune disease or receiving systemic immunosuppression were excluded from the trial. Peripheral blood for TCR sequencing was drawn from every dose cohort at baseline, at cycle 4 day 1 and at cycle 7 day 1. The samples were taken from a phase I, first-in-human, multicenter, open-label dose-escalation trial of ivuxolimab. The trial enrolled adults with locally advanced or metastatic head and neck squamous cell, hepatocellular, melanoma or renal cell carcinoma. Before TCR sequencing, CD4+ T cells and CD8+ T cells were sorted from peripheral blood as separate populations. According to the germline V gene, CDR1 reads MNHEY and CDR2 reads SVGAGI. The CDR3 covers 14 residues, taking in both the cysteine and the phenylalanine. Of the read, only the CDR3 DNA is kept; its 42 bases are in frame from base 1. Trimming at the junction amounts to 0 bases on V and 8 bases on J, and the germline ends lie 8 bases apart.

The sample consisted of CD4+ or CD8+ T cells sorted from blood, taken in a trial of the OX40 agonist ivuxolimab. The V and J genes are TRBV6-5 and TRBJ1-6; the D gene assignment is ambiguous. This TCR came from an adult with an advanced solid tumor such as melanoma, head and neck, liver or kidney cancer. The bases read TGTGCCAGCAGTTACTCCCATCGAGATTCACCCCTCCACTTT. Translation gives CASSYSHRDSPLHF.